The 13 T cell receptor beta chains below were found in one sample sequenced in a study of control samples from healthy donors and cancer patients. Profiling relied on immunoSEQ multiplex PCR, and the TCRdb table lists in-frame clones only, not all of them. The sample comprises tens of thousands of clones, around 87% of which are singletons, and 15% to 25% rests with the top ten. The sequencing sample was made of blood. These receptors originate from a man aged 45-65 years in good health.

This chain links TRBV7-9 with TRBJ1-5; no firm D call. The V and J ends lost 2 bases and 4 bases respectively, with 3 bases between them. This CDR3 has 12 residues. Germline V gives CDR1 SEHNR, CDR2 FQNEAQ (reference sequence). CDR3 sequence reads: CASSLYNQPQHF. Written as DNA, the CDR3 is TGTGCCAGCAGCTTATATAATCAGCCCCAGCATTTT.

The genes are TRBV12-3 or TRBV12-4 and TRBJ2-1; D is unresolved. There are 11 residues in the CDR3. V was trimmed by 5 bases and J by 14 bases, leaving 13 bases between them. Here the CDR3 DNA reads TGTGCCAGCAGTCTCGGATGGGAAAAGTTCTTC. Its protein is CASSLGWEKFF.

This clone was picked up one time. The chain employs TRBV24-1 and TRBJ2-6; 7 nucleotides line up with TRBD2. The CDR3 has 16 residues. CDR1 KGHDR and CDR2 SFDVKD come from the germline V gene. V shed 7 bases, J shed 2 bases, and the junction held 7 bases outside the gene matches. The CDR3 is CATRKRGWAGANVLTF. The CDR3 coding sequence is TGTGCCACCAGAAAGCGGGGATGGGCTGGGGCCAACGTCCTGACTTTC.

V is TRBV11-1 and J is TRBJ2-4; the D gene is possibly TRBD1 (5 bases). V lost 1 base and J 5 bases, leaving 6 bases between the germline ends. This CDR3 region has 13 residues. Germline loops: CDR1 SGHAT, CDR2 FQDESV (reference sequence). CDR3 DNA: TGTGCCAGCAGCTTAGGACAGCAAAACATTCAGTACTTC. This gives the protein CASSLGQQNIQYF. Full variable domain (rest looked up from reference TRBV11-1 and TRBJ2-4): EAEVAQSPRYKITEKSQAVAFWCDPISGHATLYWYRQILGQGPELLVQFQDESVVDDSQLPKDRFSAERLKGVDSTLKIQPAELGDSAMYLCASSLGQQNIQYFGAGTRLSVL.

The chain joins TRBV5-1 to TRBJ2-1; D might be TRBD2 (5 bases). The CDR3 consists of 14 residues. Per germline, CDR1 SGHRS and CDR2 YFSETQ. V lost 0 bases, J lost 9 bases, and 13 bases lay in between. The CDR3 loop reads CASSLAPSNAEQFF. The CDR3 nucleotides are TGCGCCAGCAGCTTGGCCCCTAGCAACGCTGAGCAGTTCTTC.

Written as DNA, the CDR3 is TGTGCCAGCAGCTCGCGGGGGGGACTGGGGGCTACGCAGTATTTT. As protein: CASSSRGGLGATQYF. The chain has TRBV7-2 and TRBJ2-3; TRBD2 matches 9 bases. Looked up from germline, CDR1 is SGHTA and CDR2 is FQGNSA. V lost 4 bases, J lost 8 bases, and 10 bases stayed unmatched. The CDR3 extends over 15 amino acids.

The chain is built from TRBV11-2 and TRBJ2-7, with 10 nucleotides matching TRBD2. The CDR3 runs 14 residues. With 2 bases clipped from V and 4 bases from J, the junction kept 2 bases outside the gene matches. Germline loops: CDR1 SGHAT, CDR2 FQNNGV. In DNA, the CDR3 is TGTGCCAGCAGCTTACCGGGACTAGCGTACGAGCAGTACGTC. This gives the protein CASSLPGLAYEQYV.

This chain links TRBV24-1 with TRBJ2-3, with 8 positions matching TRBD1. The germline CDR1 and CDR2 sequences are KGHDR and SFDVKD. The J segment lost 2 bases and the V segment lost 10 bases, leaving 10 bases of the junction unmatched. The length of the CDR3 is 15 residues. CDR3 region: CATGTGYMDTDTQYF. CDR3 bases: TGTGCCACGGGGACAGGTTACATGGACACAGATACGCAGTATTTT.

This chain joins TRBV25-1 and TRBJ2-7; D perhaps matches TRBD2 (5 bases). CDR1 and CDR2 (germline): MGHDK, SYGVNS. V was cut by 3 bases and J by 5 bases, with 11 bases left in between. The CDR3 runs 13 residues. Here the CDR3 DNA reads TGTGCCAGCAGTGATGGGGTCGGGGACGAGCAGTACTTC. Residues: CASSDGVGDEQYF.

The chain carries TRBV11-3 and TRBJ2-3; weak D call: TRBD2 (5 bases). The germline V and J ends were trimmed by 2 bases and 0 bases, with 21 bases remaining between them. This CDR3 has 19 residues. Germline assignment: CDR1 SGHNT and CDR2 YENEEA. Here the CDR3 reads CASSLRTSGAGPSTDTQYF. The CDR3 nucleotides read TGTGCCAGCAGCTTAAGAACAAGCGGAGCCGGTCCTAGCACAGATACGCAGTATTTT.

The chain links TRBV7-3 to TRBJ2-1, with D hard to call. CDR1 is SGHTA, CDR2 FQGTGA, per germline. V was cut by 5 bases and J by 3 bases, with 14 bases left in between. The CDR3 runs to 15 residues. The CDR3 DNA is TGTGCCAGCAGCCCCGGACGGGCAGGCTACAATGAGCAGTTCTTC. It translates to CASSPGRAGYNEQFF.

By proportion, this clone is medium-sized (0.01 to 0.1%). This chain joins TRBV19 and TRBJ2-1; 8 nucleotides align to TRBD2. The CDR3 totals 16 residues. CDR1 is LNHDA, CDR2 SQIVND, per germline (reference sequence). V was clipped by 10 bases and J by 4 bases; unmatched bases: 15. The DNA for the CDR3 is TGTGCCACTCAACCCTTGAGCGGGAGAGGATACAATGAGCAGTTCTTC. It translates to CATQPLSGRGYNEQFF.

This sequence joins TRBV7-9 and TRBJ2-7, with 8 bases lining up with TRBD2. V lost 6 bases, J lost 5 bases, and 9 bases stayed unmatched. This CDR3 is built from 14 residues. The germline V gene has CDR1 SEHNR and CDR2 FQNEAQ (reference sequence). This CDR3 reads CASRGSGSGHEQYF. In DNA form, the CDR3 reads TGTGCCAGCAGGGGAAGCGGGAGCGGCCACGAGCAGTACTTC.